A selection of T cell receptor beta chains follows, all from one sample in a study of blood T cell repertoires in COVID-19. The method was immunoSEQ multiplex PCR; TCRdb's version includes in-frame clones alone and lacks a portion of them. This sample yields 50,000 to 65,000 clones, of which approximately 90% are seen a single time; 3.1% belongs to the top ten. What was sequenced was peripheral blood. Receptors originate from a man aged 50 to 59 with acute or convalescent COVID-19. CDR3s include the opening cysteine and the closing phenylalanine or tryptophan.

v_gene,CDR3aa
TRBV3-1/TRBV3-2,CASSQVDRGYGYTF
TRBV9,CASSSRTGGNSPLHF
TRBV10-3,CAIRYNSGNTIYF
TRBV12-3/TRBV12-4,CASSRSHAEAFF
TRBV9,CASSVVSGGLGTDTQYF
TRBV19,CASSPRDSPNEKLFF
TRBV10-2,CASSDPAGGLSYNSPLHF
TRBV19,CASSIGGAGLTF
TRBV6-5,CASSLPGVRTEAFF
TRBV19,CASSLPPHNEQFF
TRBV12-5,CASGSAQGALDTEAFF
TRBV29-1,CSARDSSTDTQYF
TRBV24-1,CATSDSGSPTGELFF
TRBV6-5,CASSYVQAKNQPQHF
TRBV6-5,CATRRGLYYNSPLHF
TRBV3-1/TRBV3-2,CASRPKIRGEQYF
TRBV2,CASRAPGQGPYGYTF
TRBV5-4,CASSLDREYGYTF
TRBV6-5,CASSFSRGAGEQYF
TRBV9,CASSARLAGGQGANVLTF
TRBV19,CATQDSRGPHVEAFF
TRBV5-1,CASSSGTSDYNEQFF
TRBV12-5,CASGSQARSGNTIYF
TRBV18,CASSPRQGISEQYF
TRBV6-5,CASSYVRGFDTGELFF
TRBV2,CASSEIDRQPQHF
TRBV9,CASSSTPGHGSGKLFF
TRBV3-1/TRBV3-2,CASSQGTSFTYEQYF
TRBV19,CASSIDRATGELFF
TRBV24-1,CATSDPRTTTGELFF
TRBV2,CASSGTGSSYEQYF
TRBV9,CASSKDRRAPFSNQPQHF
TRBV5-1,CASSFGGGPGYSPLHF
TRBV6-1,CASSEGQGTKYEQYF
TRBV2,CASSEALRTGLGGYTF
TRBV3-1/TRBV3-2,CASSLRQGRDTEAFF
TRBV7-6,CASSLDTNTEAFF
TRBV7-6,CASSRPDGHLTNTEAFF
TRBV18,CASSPSPEPDGYTF
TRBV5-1,CASSPSGGPVYGYTF
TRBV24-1,CATSEGSGDNQPQHF
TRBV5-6,CASSLFRGNSYEQYF
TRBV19,CASSISGTLTPPGEQYF
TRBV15,CATSREFGNGQPQHF
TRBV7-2,CASSSTGHANSPLHF